The rows below give T cell receptor beta chains drawn from one sample of a study of blood T cells in healthy people across ages. TCRdb reprocessed the 5' RACE reads via MiXCR and lists one record per CDR3 protein. This sample has fewer than 1,000,000 distinct CDR3 sequences; about half occur once, and the top ten carry 15% to 20%. Specimen: blood. These receptors originate from a man aged 80 or over in good health. The CDR3 runs from the conserved cysteine through the conserved F or W. Fields, in order: J gene, D gene, V gene, clone size, CDR3 DNA, CDR3 protein. The D gene is left open where the match is weak. Where a row states a size, it is once, few, many or the class of an expanded clone; other rows omit it.

TRBJ2-1 | TRBD2 | TRBV6-1 | - | TGTGCCGGAAAGCGGGAGGGCCCGGATGAGCAGTTCTTC | CAGKREGPDEQFF
TRBJ2-1 | TRBD2 | TRBV20-1 | - | TGCAGTGCCAACCCTCGGGGTAGCCGGCCGGGGGGTGAGCAGTTCTTC | CSANPRGSRPGGEQFF
TRBJ2-5 | - | TRBV3-1 | few | TGTGCCAGCAGCCACGCGGGACCGATACAAGAGACCCAGTACTTC | CASSHAGPIQETQYF
TRBJ2-1 | - | TRBV2 | - | TGTGCCAGCAGATTAGACAGGGTCAGCGGGGTTAATGAGCAGATCTTC | CASRLDRVSGVNEQIF
TRBJ2-4 | TRBD2 | TRBV7-9 | - | TGTGCCAGCAGCCTACTGACTAGCGGGACAACACTAGCCAAAAACATTCAGTACTTC | CASSLLTSGTTLAKNIQYF
TRBJ2-2 | - | TRBV4-2 | - | TGTGCCAGCAGCCAAGTGGTGGGACAGAACACCGGGGAGCTGTTTTTT | CASSQVVGQNTGELFF
TRBJ2-3 | TRBD2 | TRBV20-1 | few | TGCAGTGCTAGATCCCGTGGGACTAGCGGGAGGGCCCAAGATACGCAGTATTTT | CSARSRGTSGRAQDTQYF
TRBJ2-5 | - | TRBV7-2 | few | TGTGCCAGCATCCCCAACCCAGGGGTCCAAGAGACCCAGTACTTC | CASIPNPGVQETQYF
TRBJ2-7 | - | TRBV14 | - | TGTGCCAGCAGCCAAGTCCAGACCGGTACCCAGTACTTC | CASSQVQTGTQYF
TRBJ2-5 | TRBD1 | TRBV14 | - | TGTGCCAGCAGCCAAGCTCCGGGACAGGGGGTACAAGAGACCCAGTACTTC | CASSQAPGQGVQETQYF
TRBJ1-4 | - | TRBV7-9 | once | TGTGCCAGCAGCAGCGGTTCGGGGAGGAATGAAAAACTGTTTTTT | CASSSGSGRNEKLFF
TRBJ1-5 | - | TRBV12-3/TRBV12-4 | few | TGTGCCAGCAGTTCTGACATGAGTCAGCCCCAGCATTTT | CASSSDMSQPQHF
TRBJ1-1 | - | TRBV29-1 | few | TGCAGCGTTGAACGGGGAATGAACACTGAAGCTTTCTTT | CSVERGMNTEAFF
TRBJ2-3 | - | TRBV27 | many | TGTGCCAGCTCGGACCGCGGGGAGGATACGCAGTATTTT | CASSDRGEDTQYF
TRBJ2-2 | - | TRBV6-6 | - | TGTGCCAGCAGTTACAGCCATACGAGCACCGGGGAGCTGTTTTTT | CASSYSHTSTGELFF
TRBJ2-7 | - | TRBV4-1 | - | TGCGCCAGCAGCCAAGGTAGCCCGACGCTCGAGCAGTACTTC | CASSQGSPTLEQYF
TRBJ2-5 | TRBD1 | TRBV9 | few | TGTGCCAGCAGCGGCGGACAGGGGAACGGAGAGACCCAGTACTTC | CASSGGQGNGETQYF
TRBJ2-1 | - | TRBV4-2 | - | TGTGCCAGCAGCCCCACGAGGGATGAGCAGTTCTTC | CASSPTRDEQFF
TRBJ2-1 | TRBD1 | TRBV20-1 | - | TGCAGTGCTAGAGATTGGAAACAGGGGAATGAGCAGTTCTTC | CSARDWKQGNEQFF
TRBJ1-6 | TRBD1 | TRBV6-1 | - | TGTGCCAGCAGTGTTACAGGGGGCGCAGGTTCACCCCTCCACTTT | CASSVTGGAGSPLHF
TRBJ1-5 | - | TRBV19 | few | TGTGCCAGTAGTGCCAGTGGGGGGCGGGGCAATCAGCCCCAGCATTTT | CASSASGGRGNQPQHF
TRBJ2-1 | - | TRBV18 | - | TGTGCCAGCTCCCATGGGCCAGGAGAGCCTGAGCAGTTCTTC | CASSHGPGEPEQFF
TRBJ2-3 | TRBD2 | TRBV20-1 | - | TGCAGTGCCGAGACTAGCGCCCCGCCAGATACGCAGTATTTT | CSAETSAPPDTQYF
TRBJ1-4 | - | TRBV7-9 | - | TGTGCCAGCAGCCGAACCAGGGCAACTAATGAAAAACTGTTTTTT | CASSRTRATNEKLFF
TRBJ2-3 | TRBD2 | TRBV7-2 | - | TGTGCCAGCAGCTACCCGACAGGGAGGGCTAGCGGGAGTATAGATACGCAGTATTTT | CASSYPTGRASGSIDTQYF
TRBJ2-7 | - | TRBV25-1 | - | TGTGCCAGCGAGGGAATAGCCTACGAGCAGTACTTC | CASEGIAYEQYF
TRBJ2-5 | - | TRBV3-1 | - | TGTGCCAGCAGCCGCAGGACGGATCGGGAGACCCAGTACTTC | CASSRRTDRETQYF
TRBJ2-5 | TRBD2 | TRBV7-2 | few | TGTGCCAGCAGCTTAGCGCTGGCGGGAGCTCAAGAGACCCAGTACTTC | CASSLALAGAQETQYF
TRBJ1-2 | - | TRBV10-3 | - | TGTGCCATCAGTGTAGGGGATAACTATGGCTACACCTTC | CAISVGDNYGYTF
TRBJ1-2 | - | TRBV6-5 | - | TGTGCCAGCAGTTACGATTACAGATATGGCTACACCTTC | CASSYDYRYGYTF
TRBJ1-2 | - | TRBV14 | few | TGTGCCAGCAGCTCAAGTACTAACTATGGCTACACCTTC | CASSSSTNYGYTF
TRBJ2-5 | TRBD2 | TRBV20-1 | few | TGCAGTGCTGTGTTTAGCGGGAGGTATGGGACCCAGTACTTC | CSAVFSGRYGTQYF
TRBJ2-5 | - | TRBV24-1 | - | TGTGCCACCAGTGGGGGCGGTCAAGAGACCCAGTACTTC | CATSGGGQETQYF
TRBJ1-2 | - | TRBV7-8 | many | TGTGCCAGCAGCGTTCAGCCCCTAACACATTATGGCTACACCTTC | CASSVQPLTHYGYTF
TRBJ2-3 | TRBD2 | TRBV5-6 | few | TGTGCCAGCAGCTTGGAACACCCTGGGACTAGCGGGAGGACCTCCAGGTATACGCAGTATTTT | CASSLEHPGTSGRTSRYTQYF
TRBJ2-2 | TRBD2 | TRBV7-3 | - | TGTGCCAGCAGCCCCTTAGCGGGAGTAGAGACCGGGGAGCTGTTTTTT | CASSPLAGVETGELFF